These T cell receptor beta chains were read from a single sample in a study of cytomegalovirus exposure and HLA in healthy donors. Method: immunoSEQ multiplex PCR; TCRdb's copy keeps in-frame clones and lacks some. The sample has around 150,000 clones, 70% to 90% seen once; the top ten hold 2% to 2.5%. What was sequenced was PBMCs. These receptors were taken from a man aged 30 to 39 in good health and CMV-seropositive. The CDR3 runs from the conserved cysteine through the conserved F or W. D genes are given only for firm matches. For some rows the clone size is stated as once, few or many, or as a class when expanded; others skip it.

abundance: -
d_gene: TRBD2
v_gene: TRBV5-8
j_gene: TRBJ2-3
CDR3aa: CAALSGGQSTDTQYF
CDR3nt: TGTGCCGCCCTTAGCGGGGGCCAATCTACAGATACGCAGTATTTT

abundance: -
d_gene: TRBD1
v_gene: TRBV10-2
j_gene: TRBJ1-1
CDR3aa: CASRVTGGVYFMNTEAFF
CDR3nt: TGCGCCAGCAGGGTGACAGGGGGGGTTTACTTTATGAACACTGAAGCTTTCTTT

abundance: -
d_gene: -
v_gene: TRBV11-1
j_gene: TRBJ1-1
CDR3aa: CASSLPDRRNTEAFF
CDR3nt: TGTGCCAGCAGCTTGCCCGACAGGAGGAACACTGAAGCTTTCTTT

abundance: -
d_gene: -
v_gene: TRBV4-3
j_gene: TRBJ1-1
CDR3aa: CASSHWTEKNTEAFF
CDR3nt: TGCGCCAGCAGCCATTGGACAGAAAAGAACACTGAAGCTTTCTTT

abundance: -
d_gene: TRBD1
v_gene: TRBV6-5
j_gene: TRBJ2-7
CDR3aa: CASSRTGTAYEQYF
CDR3nt: TGTGCCAGCAGCCGCACCGGGACAGCCTACGAGCAGTACTTC

abundance: -
d_gene: TRBD1
v_gene: TRBV30
j_gene: TRBJ1-5
CDR3aa: CAWSDRGSQPQHF
CDR3nt: TGTGCCTGGAGCGACAGGGGGTCGCAGCCCCAGCATTTT

abundance: -
d_gene: -
v_gene: TRBV4-3
j_gene: TRBJ2-4
CDR3aa: CASSQESGRAKNIQYF
CDR3nt: TGCGCCAGCAGCCAAGAATCGGGGAGAGCCAAAAACATTCAGTACTTC

abundance: -
d_gene: -
v_gene: TRBV27
j_gene: TRBJ2-1
CDR3aa: CASSFGTYNEQFF
CDR3nt: TGTGCCAGCAGTTTCGGTACCTACAATGAGCAGTTCTTC

abundance: -
d_gene: TRBD1
v_gene: TRBV5-4
j_gene: TRBJ2-7
CDR3aa: CASSLARTGSTFSTYEQYF
CDR3nt: TGTGCCAGCAGCTTGGCGAGGACAGGGTCTACTTTCTCGACCTACGAGCAGTACTTC

abundance: -
d_gene: TRBD1
v_gene: TRBV27
j_gene: TRBJ1-2
CDR3aa: CASSLRPGTGVSYGYTF
CDR3nt: TGTGCCAGCAGTCTCCGGCCAGGGACAGGGGTTAGCTATGGCTACACCTTC

abundance: once
d_gene: TRBD1
v_gene: TRBV7-2
j_gene: TRBJ1-2
CDR3aa: CASSEGQAYGYTF
CDR3nt: TGTGCCAGCAGCGAGGGACAGGCCTATGGCTACACCTTC

abundance: once
d_gene: TRBD1
v_gene: TRBV4-1
j_gene: TRBJ2-1
CDR3aa: CASSQVPGQGAVSYNEQFF
CDR3nt: TGCGCCAGCAGCCAAGTCCCGGGACAGGGGGCGGTCTCCTACAATGAGCAGTTCTTC

abundance: -
d_gene: -
v_gene: TRBV4-1
j_gene: TRBJ1-1
CDR3aa: CASSPEPGMNTEAFF
CDR3nt: TGCGCCAGCAGCCCCGAACCGGGGATGAACACTGAAGCTTTCTTT

abundance: -
d_gene: TRBD2
v_gene: TRBV9
j_gene: TRBJ2-5
CDR3aa: CASSVWSGGGKETQYF
CDR3nt: TGTGCCAGCAGCGTATGGAGCGGGGGGGGCAAAGAGACCCAGTACTTC

abundance: -
d_gene: -
v_gene: TRBV19
j_gene: TRBJ2-7
CDR3aa: CASSIGGGSYEQYF
CDR3nt: TGTGCCAGTAGTATAGGTGGAGGCTCCTACGAGCAGTACTTC

abundance: -
d_gene: TRBD2
v_gene: TRBV9
j_gene: TRBJ2-3
CDR3aa: CASSVLAGGRRATDTQYF
CDR3nt: TGTGCCAGCAGCGTCTTAGCGGGGGGGAGACGGGCTACAGATACGCAGTATTTT

abundance: -
d_gene: TRBD1
v_gene: TRBV14
j_gene: TRBJ1-1
CDR3aa: CASSQGGQGVGDTEAFF
CDR3nt: TGTGCCAGCAGCCAGGGTGGACAGGGGGTAGGGGACACTGAAGCTTTCTTT

abundance: -
d_gene: -
v_gene: TRBV7-2
j_gene: TRBJ1-6
CDR3aa: CASTPLGEGYNSPLHF
CDR3nt: TGTGCCAGCACCCCCCTGGGGGAGGGATATAATTCACCCCTCCACTTT

abundance: -
d_gene: TRBD1
v_gene: TRBV19
j_gene: TRBJ1-5
CDR3aa: CASSFWTGGDNQPQHF
CDR3nt: TGTGCCAGTAGTTTTTGGACAGGGGGCGACAATCAGCCCCAGCATTTT

abundance: once
d_gene: -
v_gene: TRBV5-1
j_gene: TRBJ2-5
CDR3aa: CASSREQGRGETQYF
CDR3nt: TGCGCCAGCAGCAGAGAACAGGGACGGGGAGAGACCCAGTACTTC

abundance: -
d_gene: -
v_gene: TRBV4-1
j_gene: TRBJ2-1
CDR3aa: CASSHPFTGGRIATYNEQFF
CDR3nt: TGCGCCAGCAGCCACCCCTTCACGGGGGGCCGGATCGCCACCTACAATGAGCAGTTCTTC

abundance: -
d_gene: -
v_gene: TRBV4-2
j_gene: TRBJ1-1
CDR3aa: CASSQEGEGEMNTEAFF
CDR3nt: TGTGCCAGCAGCCAAGAGGGGGAGGGGGAGATGAACACTGAAGCTTTCTTT

abundance: -
d_gene: -
v_gene: TRBV6-5
j_gene: TRBJ2-5
CDR3aa: CASGGDLETQYF
CDR3nt: TGTGCCAGCGGAGGGGACTTAGAGACCCAGTACTTC